Presented here are 31 T cell receptor beta chains from one specimen sequenced in a study of early T cells in non-severe SARS-CoV-2 infection. TCRdb re-derived calls from the 5' RACE reads in MiXCR, one entry per CDR3 protein. The sample lists 65,000 to 85,000 distinct CDR3 sequences, more than 9% seen once, with less than 5% in the top ten. What was sequenced was whole blood. Receptors were obtained from an adult who was a healthcare worker with PCR-confirmed SARS-CoV-2 infection or an uninfected control (not recorded which).

The chain couples TRBV29-1 to TRBJ1-1; tentatively, D is TRBD1 (6 bases). This CDR3 contains 12 residues. Germline V gives CDR1 SQVTM, CDR2 ANQGSEA. Trimming left V 4 bases short and J 7 bases short, with 13 bases between. The CDR3 reads CSVVGAPFEAFF. The CDR3 nucleotides are TGCAGCGTTGTGGGGGCCCCCTTTGAAGCTTTCTTT.

This clonotype was recorded at least ten times. The chain carries TRBV9 and TRBJ1-1; tentative D call: TRBD1 (6 bases). The germline V gene encodes CDR1 SGDLS and CDR2 YYNGEE. V was trimmed by 3 bases and J by 4 bases, leaving 16 bases between them. The CDR3 runs 15 residues. The CDR3 spells CASSEQGEVFTEAFF. The CDR3 bases are TGTGCCAGCAGCGAACAGGGCGAGGTGTTCACTGAAGCTTTCTTT.

This clonotype was seen ten or more times. This chain links TRBV6-4 with TRBJ1-5; D not resolved. Germline V lookup: CDR1 MRHNA, CDR2 SNTAGT. Trimming removed 6 bases from V and 0 bases from J, with 6 bases in between. The CDR3 has 13 amino acids. CDR3 protein: CASSVDSNQPQHF. CDR3 nucleotides: TGTGCCAGCAGCGTGGATAGCAATCAGCCCCAGCATTTT.

The chain's CDR3 is CASSVSVYEQYF. The CDR3 DNA sequence: TGTGCCAGCAGCGTTAGCGTCTACGAGCAGTACTTC. This chain connects TRBV2 to TRBJ2-7; tentative D call: TRBD2 (5 bases). V was clipped by 6 bases and J by 3 bases, with 9 bases between them. This CDR3 is 12 amino acids long. CDR1 is SNHLY and CDR2 is FYNNEI in the germline V gene.

This clonotype was found a few times. The chain employs TRBV12-3 or TRBV12-4 and TRBJ1-6, with D possibly matching TRBD1 (6 bases). Trimming cost V 6 bases and J 5 bases, with 17 bases left between them. The CDR3 has 16 residues. In nucleotides, the CDR3 is TGTGCCAGCAGCCAAACGACAGGACTTAATAATTCACCCCTCCACTTT. Protein sequence: CASSQTTGLNNSPLHF.

This clonotype appeared once. The chain has TRBV2 and TRBJ2-4; 7 bases map to TRBD2. Germline V gene lookup returns CDR1 SNHLY and CDR2 FYNNEI. Trimming took 6 bases from V and 9 from J; bases not matched to a gene: 2. This CDR3 region has 11 residues. The CDR3 DNA reads as TGTGCCAGCAGGGGGGAGGGCATTCAGTACTTC. Translation: CASRGEGIQYF.

This clonotype was counted ten times or more. This chain connects TRBV11-2 to TRBJ1-3; maybe TRBD1 (6 bases). The ends were cut back, 5 bases at V and 7 bases at J, with 18 bases in the middle. The CDR3 has 15 amino acids. From germline, CDR1 is SGHAT and CDR2 FQNNGV. The CDR3 nucleotides are TGTGCCAGCAGCCAGGGGACCCTTAAGGGTAACACCATATATTTT. Its protein is CASSQGTLKGNTIYF.

The chain is built from TRBV2 and TRBJ2-5; 7 bases are a match to TRBD1. Germline V gives CDR1 SNHLY, CDR2 FYNNEI. The CDR3 sequence is 16 residues long. Unmatched junction bases numbered 15, after V lost 5 bases and J lost 6 bases. The CDR3 loop is CASSYRDSRGLKTQYF. The CDR3 DNA reads TGTGCCAGCAGTTATAGGGACAGTAGGGGCTTGAAGACCCAGTACTTC. The complete variable domain, with remaining parts taken from reference TRBV2 and TRBJ2-5, reads EPEVTQTPSHQVTQMGQEVILRCVPISNHLYFYWYRQILGQKVEFLVSFYNNEISEKSEIFDDQFSVERPDGSNFTLKIRSTKLEDSAMYFCASSYRDSRGLKTQYFGPGTRLLVL.

This clonotype occurred many times. The V gene is TRBV7-9, the J gene TRBJ1-2; D not certain. The CDR3 extends over 16 amino acids. Germline lookup yields CDR1 SEHNR and CDR2 FQNEAQ (reference sequence). The ends were cut back, 1 base at V and 1 base at J, with 13 bases in the middle. In DNA, the CDR3 is TGTGCCAGCAGCTTAGGATCAGGCAACTATAACTATGGCTACACCTTC. Protein product: CASSLGSGNYNYGYTF.

The table lists this clonotype with a few counts. V is TRBV24-1 and J is TRBJ1-1; unclear D gene. The germline gives CDR1 KGHDR, CDR2 SFDVKD. Trimming took off 5 bases at V and 6 bases at J, with 15 bases between the two ends. The CDR3 extends over 14 amino acids. The CDR3 loop is CATSAVDLTAEAFF. The DNA of the CDR3 is TGTGCCACCAGTGCGGTGGACTTGACCGCTGAAGCTTTCTTT.

The V and J genes are TRBV7-8 and TRBJ2-3; 11 nucleotides agree with TRBD2. CDR3 length equals 13 residues. The germline V gene has CDR1 SGHVS and CDR2 FQNEAQ. The J segment lost 13 bases and the V segment lost 4 bases, leaving 7 bases of the junction unmatched. CDR3 residues: CASSSPSGGREYF. The CDR3 DNA is TGTGCCAGCAGCTCTCCTAGCGGGGGGAGAGAGTATTTT.

This clonotype was found many times. The chain is built from TRBV29-1 and TRBJ2-7; a possible D gene is TRBD1 (5 bases). The germline CDR1 and CDR2 sequences are SQVTM and ANQGSEA. The CDR3 length is 13 residues. V lost 4 bases to trimming and J lost 0 bases, with 10 bases between them. CDR3 sequence (DNA): TGCAGCGTTGGGAGTGACAGCTCCTACGAGCAGTACTTC. It is translated as CSVGSDSSYEQYF.

Ten or more counts support this clonotype. The V and J genes are TRBV7-2 and TRBJ2-3; 7 bases line up with TRBD1. The CDR3 contains 15 residues. From germline, CDR1 is SGHTA and CDR2 FQGNSA. V trimming: 4 bases; J trimming: 5 bases; junction bases outside the gene matches: 9. CDR3 sequence: CASSSEQGREDTQYF. The CDR3 DNA is TGTGCCAGCAGCTCCGAACAGGGGAGAGAAGATACGCAGTATTTT.

This clonotype was seen more than once but under ten times. V and J are TRBV10-3 and TRBJ1-2, with TRBD1 matching 8 bases. This CDR3 contains 15 residues. Germline values: CDR1 ENHRY, CDR2 SYGVKD. V lost 4 bases to trimming and J lost 1 base; unmatched junction nucleotides: 5. CDR3 nucleotide sequence: TGTGCCATCAGTGCCGGGGACAGGTATAACTATGGCTACACCTTC. Protein: CAISAGDRYNYGYTF.

This clonotype occurred many times. The rearrangement joins TRBV4-1 to TRBJ2-1; D is possibly TRBD2 (6 bases). Germline V gene lookup returns CDR1 MGHRA and CDR2 YSYEKL. The CDR3 sequence is 14 residues long. The V end was cut by 2 bases, the J end by 8 bases, with 13 bases between. The CDR3 DNA sequence: TGCGCCAGCAGCCAACCGAGAGAGCGGGATGAGCAGTTCTTC. Residues: CASSQPRERDEQFF.

This clonotype was found many times. Germline is not matched at one junction end, which may reflect a read error. The chain is built from TRBV7-7 and TRBJ2-3, with 7 bases lining up with TRBD2. The length of the CDR3 is 15 residues. In germline, CDR1 is SSHAT, CDR2 FNYEAQ (reference sequence). CDR3 region: CASSLGSGEGDTQYF. DNA for the CDR3: TGTGCTAGCAGCTTAGGTTCCGGGGAGGGAGATACGCAGTATTTT.

The sample holds many counts of this clonotype. The chain couples TRBV10-3 to TRBJ2-3; D is unresolved. This CDR3 region has 12 residues. Germline values: CDR1 ENHRY, CDR2 SYGVKD. Trimming shortened V by 0 bases and J by 4 bases, and 2 bases separated the two germline ends. The CDR3 spells CAISESSDTQYF. The CDR3, as DNA: TGTGCCATCAGTGAGTCGTCAGATACGCAGTATTTT.

This clonotype was detected ten times or more. This chain joins TRBV18 and TRBJ1-1; 9 nucleotides line up with TRBD1. Germline CDR1 KGHSH, CDR2 LQKENI. CDR3 length equals 14 residues. Trimming cost V 3 bases and J 6 bases; bases outside gene matches: 5. CDR3 residues: CASSPGTGRAEAFF. The CDR3 DNA is TGTGCCAGCTCACCCGGGACAGGGAGGGCTGAAGCTTTCTTT. Supplemented by reference TRBV18 and TRBJ1-1, the full variable domain reads NAGVMQNPRHLVRRRGQEARLRCSPMKGHSHVYWYRQLPEEGLKFMVYLQKENIIDESGMPKERFSAEFPKEGPSILRIQQVVRGDSAAYFCASSPGTGRAEAFFGQGTRLTVV.

This clonotype was detected ten times or more. V and J are TRBV7-8 and TRBJ2-1; TRBD2 matches at 8 bases. Germline loops: CDR1 SGHVS, CDR2 FQNEAQ. V lost 5 bases, J lost 10 bases, and 16 bases stayed unmatched. The CDR3 has 16 residues. In nucleotides, the CDR3 is TGTGCCAGCAGCGCCGGGCAGATACTTCGGGGGGGCGAGCAGTTCTTC. Translating it yields CASSAGQILRGGEQFF.

The CDR3: CASSLALGHEQYF. The CDR3 coding sequence is TGTGCCAGCAGCTTGGCACTAGGACACGAGCAGTACTTC. This chain joins TRBV5-6 and TRBJ2-7; maybe TRBD2 (5 bases). Per germline, CDR1 SGHDT and CDR2 YYEEEE. V was pared by 0 bases and J by 5 bases, with 9 bases between. The CDR3 covers 13 residues.

The V call is TRBV7-3, the J call TRBJ1-5; no definite D call. V lost 5 bases and J lost 4, with 18 bases in between. In germline, CDR1 is SGHTA, CDR2 FQGTGA. CDR3 size: 16 residues. CDR3 sequence (DNA): TGTGCCAGCAGCCCAACAGTGAGGGTTCTGAATCAGCCCCAGCATTTT. Its protein is CASSPTVRVLNQPQHF.

In DNA, the CDR3 is TGCAGTGCTAAGGAAGAGACCCAGTACTTC. Protein: CSAKEETQYF. The chain employs TRBV20-1 and TRBJ2-5, with unresolved D. Trimming took 4 bases from V and 3 from J, leaving 3 bases between them. Germline V gene data show CDR1 as DFQATT and CDR2 as SNEGSKA (reference sequence). The CDR3 consists of 10 residues.

In this sample, this clonotype turned up many times. The chain combines TRBV2 with TRBJ2-3; TRBD2 agrees at 9 bases. Trimming removed 1 base from V and 0 bases from J; junction bases left unmatched: 8. The CDR3 consists of 18 residues. Germline V gene data show CDR1 as SNHLY and CDR2 as FYNNEI. CDR3 protein: CASSEGAGGPASTDTQYF. In DNA, the CDR3 is TGTGCCAGCAGTGAAGGAGCGGGGGGACCTGCTAGCACAGATACGCAGTATTTT.

This clonotype was recorded at least ten times. The chain links TRBV20-1 to TRBJ2-3, with D possibly TRBD2 on 6 matching bases. V shed 0 bases and J shed 1 base, with 11 bases lying between them. The CDR3 sequence is 15 residues long. Germline-derived CDR1 and CDR2 are DFQATT and SNEGSKA (reference sequence). CDR3: CSARDIGEGTDTQYF. CDR3 DNA: TGCAGTGCTAGAGATATCGGGGAGGGCACAGATACGCAGTATTTT.

The chain is built from TRBV7-6 and TRBJ2-3; D ambiguous. Germline CDR1 is SGHVS and CDR2 is FNYEAQ. The CDR3 is 15 residues long. V lost 3 bases and J 2 bases, leaving 12 bases between the germline ends. The CDR3 nucleotides are TGTGCCAGCAGCTTCTTTGGCCTCGACACAGATACGCAGTATTTT. It encodes CASSFFGLDTDTQYF.

This clonotype was counted many times. The chain joins TRBV19 to TRBJ2-1, with TRBD2 as a possible D gene (6 bases). There are 15 residues in the CDR3. Germline V lookup: CDR1 LNHDA, CDR2 SQIVND (reference sequence). The V and J ends lost 6 bases and 2 bases respectively, with 14 bases between them. CDR3 sequence: CASSLYGGAYNEQFF. The CDR3 DNA sequence: TGTGCCAGTAGCCTTTATGGAGGGGCCTACAATGAGCAGTTCTTC.

This clonotype was recorded at least ten times. J is TRBJ2-7 and V is TRBV18; D not resolved. CDR1 is KGHSH and CDR2 is LQKENI in the germline V gene. The CDR3 contains 15 residues. Trimming removed 0 bases at V and 0 bases at J, with 9 bases between. The CDR3 region is CASSPPVGSSYEQYF. CDR3 DNA sequence: TGTGCCAGCTCACCACCGGTGGGAAGCTCCTACGAGCAGTACTTC.

The V call is TRBV5-1, the J call TRBJ1-3, with TRBD1 as a possible D gene (5 bases). With 0 bases removed from V and 0 bases from J, the gap between germline ends came to 7 bases. The CDR3 covers 15 residues. CDR1 and CDR2 from the germline V gene are SGHRS and YFSETQ. The CDR3 here is CASSLGDGSGNTIYF. The CDR3 DNA reads TGCGCCAGCAGCTTGGGGGACGGCTCTGGAAACACCATATATTTT.

This clonotype came up a few times. V usage is TRBV3-1 and J usage is TRBJ2-7; D gene ambiguous. CDR1 LGHDT and CDR2 YNNKEL come from the germline V gene (reference sequence). Deletions cut 4 bases from V and 0 bases from J, with 13 bases between. The CDR3 is 15 amino acids. This chain's CDR3 is CASSPWAESSYEQYF. The DNA for the CDR3 is TGTGCCAGCAGCCCTTGGGCGGAGAGCTCCTACGAGCAGTACTTC.

This clonotype has only a few counts. The rearrangement uses TRBV7-9 and TRBJ2-5, with 9 positions matching TRBD1. Germline V gene data show CDR1 as SEHNR and CDR2 as FQNEAQ (reference sequence). The CDR3 spans 18 residues. V lost 3 bases and J lost 0; bases outside the gene matches: 11. CDR3 in amino acids: CASSFSGTGKLYQETQYF. The CDR3 DNA reads as TGTGCCAGCAGCTTTTCCGGGACAGGGAAACTGTACCAAGAGACCCAGTACTTC. The full variable domain, its missing parts supplied by reference TRBV7-9 and TRBJ2-5, is DTGVSQNPRHKITKRGQNVTFRCDPISEHNRLYWYRQTLGQGPEFLTYFQNEAQLEKSRLLSDRFSAERPKGSFSTLEIQRTEQGDSAMYLCASSFSGTGKLYQETQYFGPGTRLLVL.

This clonotype has a handful of counts. The chain joins TRBV5-6 to TRBJ2-2; no reliable D call. The V end was cut by 0 bases, the J end by 1 base, with 10 bases between. The germline CDR1 and CDR2 sequences are SGHDT and YYEEEE. This CDR3 has 16 residues. The CDR3 bases are TGTGCCAGCAGCTTGGGGGTCCTTAAGAACACCGGGGAGCTGTTTTTT. Its translation: CASSLGVLKNTGELFF.